The clone carrying this T cell receptor beta chain was picked up a small number of times. Its matching antigen is unknown. The hyperthyroidism patients, aged 18 to 65, had been newly diagnosed, with under 2 months' duration. Lactation, pregnancy, uncontrolled infections and other autoimmune diseases were all grounds for excluding patients. The sample belongs to a study of Graves' ophthalmopathy and Graves' hyperthyroidism. Overall study: Absence of ophthalmopathy within 18 months of follow-up defined stable hyperthyroidism. Study observations and caveats: The model predicted progression of ophthalmopathy with a sensitivity of about 70%, and its specificity was 72% to 85%.

This CDR3 is built from 17 residues. The J segment lost 3 bases and the V segment lost 9 bases, leaving 15 bases of the junction unmatched. Germline V gene lookup returns CDR1 SNHLY and CDR2 FYNNEI. Amplified material comprised TCR beta CDR3 regions derived from RNA transcripts. An initial RT-PCR round employing HTBI primers preceded a second-round multiplex PCR. TCRdb processed the multiplex PCR reads anew with MiXCR; each CDR3 protein has one entry. The sample lists over a million distinct CDR3 sequences; 35% to 45% were seen once. Sequenced material: peripheral blood or thyroid tissue (not recorded which). The chain links TRBV2 to TRBJ1-5; 9 bases are a match to TRBD1. The TCR comes from an adult man with Graves' hyperthyroidism. CDR3 in amino acids: CASGGQRTGAYNQPQHF. CDR3 sequence (DNA): TGTGCCAGTGGGGGCCAAAGGACAGGGGCATACAATCAGCCCCAGCATTTT.